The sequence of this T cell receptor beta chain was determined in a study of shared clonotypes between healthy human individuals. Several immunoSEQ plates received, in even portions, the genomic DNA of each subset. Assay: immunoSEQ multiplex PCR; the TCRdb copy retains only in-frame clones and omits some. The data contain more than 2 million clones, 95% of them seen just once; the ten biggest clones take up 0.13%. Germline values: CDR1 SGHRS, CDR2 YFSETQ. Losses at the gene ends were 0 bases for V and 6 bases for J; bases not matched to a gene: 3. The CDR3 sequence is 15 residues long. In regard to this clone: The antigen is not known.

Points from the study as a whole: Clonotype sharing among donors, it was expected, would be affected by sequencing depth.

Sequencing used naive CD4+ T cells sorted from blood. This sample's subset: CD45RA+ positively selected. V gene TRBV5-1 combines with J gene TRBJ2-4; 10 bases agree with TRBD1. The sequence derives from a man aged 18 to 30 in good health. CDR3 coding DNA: TGCGCCAGCAGCTTGGGACAGGGGGCTGCAAACATTCAGTACTTC. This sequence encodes CASSLGQGAANIQYF.